These 4 T cell receptor beta chains originate from one sample sequenced in a study of cytomegalovirus exposure and HLA in healthy donors. The protocol was immunoSEQ multiplex PCR, while the TCRdb copy is restricted to in-frame clones and leaves out a portion. The sample has 150,000 or so clones, roughly 89% seen once. The sequenced sample was PBMCs. The source of these receptors is a woman in her late teens or twenties in good health and CMV-seropositive.

A word on this clone: Other DNA variants within this sample encode the same CDR3. This chain uses TRBV7-9 with TRBJ2-7, with TRBD2 identical over 7 bases. The CDR3 sequence is 14 residues long. Looked up from germline, CDR1 is SEHNR and CDR2 is FQNEAQ (reference sequence). V lost 3 bases and J lost 2; bases outside the gene matches: 4. As DNA, the CDR3 is TGTGCCAGCAGCTTGGTGGGAGGGGCCTACGAGCAGTACTTC. Translated: CASSLVGGAYEQYF. Full variable domain (remainder filled in from reference TRBV7-9 and TRBJ2-7): DTGVSQNPRHKITKRGQNVTFRCDPISEHNRLYWYRQTLGQGPEFLTYFQNEAQLEKSRLLSDRFSAERPKGSFSTLEIQRTEQGDSAMYLCASSLVGGAYEQYFGPGTRLTVT.

The rearrangement uses TRBV11-1 and TRBJ2-5; D gene uncertain. Germline CDR1 is SGHAT and CDR2 is FQDESV (reference sequence). This CDR3 has 14 amino acids. Deletions cut 0 bases from V and 0 bases from J, with 5 bases between. The CDR3 coding sequence is TGTGCCAGCAGCTTAGCTCAGTACCAAGAGACCCAGTACTTC. This sequence encodes CASSLAQYQETQYF.

The chain employs TRBV11-2 and TRBJ2-5; possibly TRBD2 for D (5 bases). Germline CDR1 reads SGHAT; CDR2 reads FQNNGV. Deletions cut 0 bases from V and 9 bases from J, with 11 bases between. CDR3 size: 13 residues. CDR3 DNA: TGTGCCAGCAGCTTAGAACTCTTTAGCGCCCAGTACTTC. Its translation is CASSLELFSAQYF.

This chain joins TRBV4-2 and TRBJ2-2; 7 bases fit TRBD2. Germline V gene sequence: CDR1 LGHNA, CDR2 YNFKEQ. Trimming cost V 2 bases and J 3 bases; bases outside gene matches: 6. CDR3 length equals 16 residues. The CDR3 sequence is CASSQLVAGDTGELFF. CDR3 sequence (DNA): TGTGCCAGCAGCCAACTAGTCGCGGGGGACACCGGGGAGCTGTTTTTT.